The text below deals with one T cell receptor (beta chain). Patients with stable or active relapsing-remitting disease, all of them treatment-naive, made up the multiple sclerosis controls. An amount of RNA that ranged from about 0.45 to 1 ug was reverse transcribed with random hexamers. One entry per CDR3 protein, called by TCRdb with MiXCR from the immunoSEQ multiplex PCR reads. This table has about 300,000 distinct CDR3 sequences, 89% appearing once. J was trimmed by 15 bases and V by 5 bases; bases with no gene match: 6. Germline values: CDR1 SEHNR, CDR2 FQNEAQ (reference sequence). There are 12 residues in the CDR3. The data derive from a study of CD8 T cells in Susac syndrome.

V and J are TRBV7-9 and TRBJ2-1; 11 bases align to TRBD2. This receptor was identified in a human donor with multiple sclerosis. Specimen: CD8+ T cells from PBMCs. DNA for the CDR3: TGTGCCAGCAGCCGCACTAGCGGGAGTACGTTCTTC. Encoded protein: CASSRTSGSTFF.